The rows below give T cell receptor beta chains drawn from one sample of a study of somatic mutations in cytotoxic T cells in rheumatoid arthritis. Assay used: immunoSEQ multiplex PCR; TCRdb lists only in-frame clones, some missing. The sample holds just over 30,000 clones, roughly 80% seen once. Sequencing was done on a sample of CD8+ T cells sorted from blood. These receptors all stem from an adult with rheumatoid arthritis. CDR3s include the opening cysteine and the closing phenylalanine or tryptophan. A D gene is named only where the DNA matches it firmly. Not every row has a clone size; where given, it reads once, few, many or a size class.

>TRBV7-9|TRBJ1-1|NA|NA
CASSLAQGGDTEAFF
TGTGCCAGCAGCTTAGCCCAAGGGGGTGACACTGAAGCTTTCTTT
>TRBV10-3|TRBJ1-2|NA|NA
CAISESSRERYGYTF
TGTGCCATCAGTGAGTCTAGCAGGGAAAGGTATGGCTACACCTTC
>TRBV6-1|TRBJ2-1|NA|NA
CASSERSENLISYNEQFF
TGTGCCAGCAGTGAAAGGTCAGAGAACCTAATCTCCTACAATGAGCAGTTCTTC
>TRBV9|TRBJ2-1|NA|NA
CASSVDQGRDEQFF
TGTGCCAGCAGCGTAGATCAGGGTCGGGATGAGCAGTTCTTC
>TRBV25-1|TRBJ1-2|NA|NA
CASSEWAGGGGYTF
TGTGCCAGCAGTGAATGGGCGGGCGGAGGAGGCTACACCTTC
>TRBV14|TRBJ2-5|few|NA
CASSHNRETQYF
TGTGCCAGCAGCCATAATAGAGAGACCCAGTACTTC
>TRBV5-6|TRBJ2-1|once|TRBD2
CASSSPGTSGRGNEQFF
TGTGCCAGCAGCTCCCCCGGGACTAGCGGGAGAGGGAATGAGCAGTTCTTC
>TRBV14|TRBJ1-1|NA|NA
CASTPTRGQNTEAFF
TGTGCCAGCACCCCTACCCGTGGGCAGAACACTGAAGCTTTCTTT
>TRBV10-1|TRBJ1-5|once|NA
CASSEWGRGQPQHF
TGCGCCAGCAGTGAGTGGGGAAGGGGTCAGCCCCAGCATTTT
>TRBV15|TRBJ1-4|NA|NA
CATSREQGLGEKLFF
TGTGCCACCAGCAGAGAGCAGGGTTTGGGGGAAAAACTGTTTTTT
>TRBV9|TRBJ1-2|NA|NA
CASSVGGEIYGYTF
TGTGCCAGCAGCGTAGGTGGGGAAATCTATGGCTACACCTTC
>TRBV5-4|TRBJ1-2|NA|NA
CASSLSGGADYGYTF
TGTGCCAGCAGCTTGAGTGGGGGCGCGGACTATGGCTACACCTTC
>TRBV7-8|TRBJ1-2|NA|NA
CASSLAGRANYGYTF
TGTGCCAGCAGCTTAGCAGGGAGAGCTAACTATGGCTACACCTTC
>TRBV9|TRBJ1-5|once|NA
CASSVRGSQPQHF
TGTGCCAGCAGCGTAAGGGGGTCACAGCCCCAGCATTTT
>TRBV2|TRBJ2-5|NA|NA
CASNGQGGFRETQYF
TGTGCCAGCAATGGGCAGGGTGGGTTTCGAGAGACCCAGTACTTC
>TRBV5-1|TRBJ2-1|NA|NA
CASSLGPEQFF
TGCGCCAGCAGCTTGGGGCCGGAGCAGTTCTTC
>TRBV2|TRBJ1-2|NA|NA
CASSESGTPYGYTF
TGTGCCAGCAGTGAATCCGGGACCCCCTATGGCTACACCTTC
>TRBV30|TRBJ1-2|once|TRBD1
CAWVPGTGARGYTF
TGTGCCTGGGTCCCCGGGACAGGGGCCCGTGGCTACACCTTC
>TRBV7-9|TRBJ1-1|NA|NA
CASSSTLIGTEAFF
TGTGCCAGCAGCTCCACACTGATCGGCACTGAAGCTTTCTTT
>TRBV4-3|TRBJ1-2|NA|TRBD1
CASSRMDRGFEGYTF
TGCGCCAGCAGCAGAATGGACAGGGGATTTGAAGGCTACACCTTC
>TRBV9|TRBJ2-1|NA|TRBD2
CASSVASGRPYNEQFF
TGTGCCAGCAGCGTAGCTAGCGGGAGACCGTACAATGAGCAGTTCTTC
>TRBV9|TRBJ1-3|NA|NA
CASSVDTSSGNTIYF
TGTGCCAGCAGCGTAGATACGAGCTCTGGAAACACCATATATTTT
>TRBV19|TRBJ2-7|NA|NA
CASSAGRGGGYEQYF
TGTGCCAGTAGTGCAGGGCGGGGAGGCGGCTACGAGCAGTACTTC
>TRBV2|TRBJ1-1|NA|NA
CASSEWPNSNTGAFF
TGTGCCAGCAGTGAGTGGCCAAATTCGAACACTGGAGCTTTCTTT
>TRBV5-1|TRBJ1-1|NA|NA
CASSLVGARNTEAFF
TGCGCCAGCAGCCTGGTGGGGGCCCGGAACACTGAAGCTTTCTTT
>TRBV19|TRBJ2-1|few|NA
CASSWGGQHNEQFF
TGTGCCAGTAGTTGGGGGGGCCAACACAATGAGCAGTTCTTC
>TRBV7-2|TRBJ1-4|NA|NA
CASSSRPLPTNEKLFF
TGTGCCAGCAGCTCCCGACCTCTCCCCACTAATGAAAAACTGTTTTTT
>TRBV4-1|TRBJ2-7|NA|TRBD1
CASSQTGTGEREQYF
TGCGCCAGCAGCCAAACCGGGACAGGGGAGCGGGAGCAGTACTTC
>TRBV29-1|TRBJ2-2|NA|NA
CSVGGGPANTGELFF
TGCAGCGTTGGTGGGGGGCCCGCGAACACCGGGGAGCTGTTTTTT
>TRBV6-1|TRBJ2-1|NA|TRBD2
CASIRLAGAFDEQFF
TGTGCCAGCATCAGACTAGCGGGGGCGTTCGATGAGCAGTTCTTC
>TRBV4-3|TRBJ1-1|NA|NA
CASSQGENTEAFF
TGCGCCAGCAGCCAAGGGGAGAACACTGAAGCTTTCTTT
>TRBV7-9|TRBJ2-7|NA|NA
CASSLGPGRSIGEQYF
TGTGCCAGCAGCCTCGGTCCGGGCAGATCTATCGGGGAGCAGTACTTC
>TRBV4-3|TRBJ2-1|NA|TRBD2
CASSPWTSGGANYNEQFF
TGCGCCAGCAGCCCCTGGACTAGCGGGGGGGCCAACTACAATGAGCAGTTCTTC
>TRBV15|TRBJ1-3|NA|NA
CATSRVGAGNTIYF
TGTGCCACCAGCAGAGTGGGGGCTGGAAACACCATATATTTT
>TRBV29-1|TRBJ2-5|NA|TRBD2
CSVESSGRATETQYF
TGCAGCGTTGAATCCAGCGGGAGGGCCACGGAGACCCAGTACTTC